Each of the 26 T cell receptor beta chains below was sequenced from the same sample in a study of identical twins. TCRdb passed the 5' RACE reads through MiXCR, listing each CDR3 protein once. Among approximately 250,000 distinct CDR3 sequences listed, over 5.5% were seen once. The same sample was also used in a study of T cells expressing NK-cell markers.

Sample: CD8+ T cells sorted from blood. Receptors were obtained from a woman aged 18-29 years in good health.

This rearrangement joins TRBV3-1 to TRBJ2-1; D is unresolved. The CDR3 has 13 amino acids. Germline CDR1 LGHDT, CDR2 YNNKEL (reference sequence). V shed 7 bases and J shed 6 bases, with 13 bases lying between them. The CDR3 region is CASTPPGGNEQFF. The CDR3 coding sequence is TGTGCCAGCACCCCCCCCGGCGGCAATGAGCAGTTCTTC.

The chain has TRBV5-1 and TRBJ2-1; TRBD2 matches 9 bases. The germline V gene encodes CDR1 SGHRS and CDR2 YFSETQ. The CDR3 totals 15 residues. The V and J ends lost 1 base and 8 bases, in that order; junction bases with no gene match: 7. The CDR3 region is CASSLMAGGSDEQFF. CDR3 DNA sequence: TGCGCCAGCAGCTTGATGGCGGGGGGGTCAGATGAGCAGTTCTTC.

This clonotype came up once. One junction end disagrees with the germline gene, perhaps due to a read error. V and J are TRBV11-2 and TRBJ2-1; tentatively, D is TRBD2 (6 bases). The CDR3 covers 14 residues. Per the germline V gene, CDR1 is SGHAT and CDR2 is FQNNGV. DNA of the CDR3: TGTGCCAGCAGCTTAGTAGCGGTCTACAATGTGCAGTTCTTC. Its translation is CASSLVAVYNVQFF. The full variable domain, in which reference TRBV11-2 and TRBJ2-1 provide the parts outside the CDR3, is EAGVAQSPRYKIIEKRQSVAFWCNPISGHATLYWYQQILGQGPKLLIQFQNNGVVDDSQLPKDRFSAERLKGVDSTLKIQPAKLEDSAVYLCASSLVAVYNVQFFGPGTRLTVL.

The chain joins TRBV10-3 to TRBJ1-1; D is possibly TRBD1 (5 bases). Germline V gene lookup returns CDR1 ENHRY and CDR2 SYGVKD. This CDR3 is 15 amino acids long. The V and J ends lost 3 bases and 5 bases respectively, with 16 bases between them. The CDR3 DNA is TGTGCCATCAGTGACCTACAGGTTCCCAAGACTGAAGCTTTCTTT. It specifies CAISDLQVPKTEAFF.

This clonotype was seen a few times. The chain joins TRBV4-3 to TRBJ2-1, with 13 bases lining up with TRBD2. Germline values: CDR1 LGHNA, CDR2 YSLEER. After removal of 0 bases from V and 7 bases from J, the junction contained 12 bases not matched to a gene. This CDR3 spans 19 amino acids. The CDR3, as DNA: TGCGCCAGCAGCCAAGATTCAACTAGCGGGAGGGCCCGCGTGAATGAGCAGTTCTTC. It encodes CASSQDSTSGRARVNEQFF.

This clonotype appeared a few times. The rearrangement joins TRBV7-6 to TRBJ1-1, with D maybe TRBD1 (6 bases). Germline values: CDR1 SGHVS, CDR2 FNYEAQ. The CDR3 consists of 13 residues. V was pared by 5 bases and J by 10 bases, with 17 bases between. DNA of the CDR3: TGTGCCAGCAGCCTGGGACATGCTCAGGGAGCTTTCTTT. Translation gives CASSLGHAQGAFF.

This clonotype was detected only a few times. This sequence joins TRBV5-1 and TRBJ2-1; D tentatively fits TRBD1 or TRBD2 (6 bases each). The germline V gene encodes CDR1 SGHRS and CDR2 YFSETQ. This CDR3 spans 14 amino acids. Deletions cut 4 bases from V and 5 bases from J, with 13 bases between. CDR3: CASSRGVVDNEQFF. Written as DNA, the CDR3 is TGCGCCAGCAGCAGGGGGGTTGTGGACAATGAGCAGTTCTTC.

Only a few counts were recorded for this clonotype. The V call is TRBV12-3 or TRBV12-4, the J call TRBJ1-5, with 9 bases identical to TRBD1. After removal of 6 bases from V and 4 bases from J, the junction contained 7 bases not matched to a gene. The CDR3 length is 15 residues. CDR3 protein: CASSPTQGANQPQHF. The CDR3 nucleotides are TGTGCCAGCAGCCCCACACAGGGGGCGAATCAGCCCCAGCATTTT.

The chain links TRBV7-2 to TRBJ1-1; possible D gene TRBD1, 5 bases. Germline V gene data show CDR1 as SGHTA and CDR2 as FQGNSA. V gave up 4 bases and J gave up 5 bases, with 11 bases separating them. The CDR3 sequence is 13 residues long. The CDR3 DNA follows: TGTGCCAGCAGCTCCGGGACTTCGACTGAAGCTTTCTTT. Its translation: CASSSGTSTEAFF.

This clonotype was seen a few times. This rearrangement joins TRBV4-3 to TRBJ2-1; D uncertain. V shed 0 bases and J shed 0 bases, with 9 bases lying between them. CDR1 and CDR2 from the germline V gene are LGHNA and YSLEER. The CDR3 spans 16 residues. The CDR3 coding sequence is TGCGCCAGCAGCCAAGAATGGGCGGCCTCCTACAATGAGCAGTTCTTC. Its protein is CASSQEWAASYNEQFF.

This clonotype has more than one count but fewer than ten. The chain combines TRBV11-2 with TRBJ1-1, with no clear D. The CDR3 is 12 amino acids. Per the germline V gene, CDR1 is SGHAT and CDR2 is FQNNGV. The germline V and J ends were trimmed by 4 bases and 5 bases, with 8 bases remaining between them. The DNA of the CDR3 is TGTGCCAGCAGCTCGACACTGACTGAAGCTTTCTTT. This sequence encodes CASSSTLTEAFF. Full variable domain (outside the CDR3, taken from reference TRBV11-2 and TRBJ1-1): EAGVAQSPRYKIIEKRQSVAFWCNPISGHATLYWYQQILGQGPKLLIQFQNNGVVDDSQLPKDRFSAERLKGVDSTLKIQPAKLEDSAVYLCASSSTLTEAFFGQGTRLTVV.

The chain has TRBV4-2 and TRBJ2-2, with TRBD1 as a possible D gene (6 bases). Looked up from germline, CDR1 is LGHNA and CDR2 is YNFKEQ. The CDR3 sequence is 16 residues long. Trimming stripped 0 bases from V and 8 bases from J, with 16 bases between. The CDR3 nucleotides read TGTGCCAGCAGCCAAGAGGGTCGAGGGGGAACTGGGGAGCTGTTTTTT. This gives the protein CASSQEGRGGTGELFF.

A remark on this clonotype: This may arise from a read error, as a much more abundant clone is one base away. The CDR3 bases are TGTACCAGCAGTGAGGGCCCAGGGGTCCGCTCCTACGAGCAGTACTTC. This translates into CTSSEGPGVRSYEQYF. This chain links TRBV25-1 with TRBJ2-7; perhaps TRBD1 as D (6 bases). This CDR3 has 16 residues. In germline, CDR1 is MGHDK, CDR2 SYGVNS.

Only a few counts were recorded for this clonotype. The rearrangement uses TRBV7-9 and TRBJ2-3; D gene unclear. Germline V CDR1 and CDR2: SEHNR, FQNEAQ (reference sequence). This CDR3 has 14 residues. V lost 3 bases, J lost 5 bases, and 12 bases lay in between. CDR3: CASSFPQSEDTQYF. CDR3 DNA: TGTGCCAGCAGCTTCCCCCAGTCGGAAGATACGCAGTATTTT.

This clonotype was observed a few times. The chain joins TRBV7-2 to TRBJ2-1; D possibly uses TRBD1 or TRBD2 (5 bases each). Trimming removed 5 bases at V and 5 bases at J, with 19 bases between. CDR1 and CDR2 (germline): SGHTA, FQGNSA. The CDR3 sequence is 16 residues long. This chain's CDR3 is CASSPPPGSWNNEQFF. In DNA form, the CDR3 reads TGTGCCAGCAGCCCACCCCCAGGGAGTTGGAACAATGAGCAGTTCTTC.

This clonotype came up many times. V is TRBV4-1 and J is TRBJ2-1, with 7 bases aligning to TRBD2. This CDR3 has 14 amino acids. CDR1 and CDR2 (germline): MGHRA, YSYEKL. V was pared by 4 bases and J by 2 bases, with 2 bases of the junction left unmatched. CDR3 DNA sequence: TGCGCCAGCAGCCGGCTAGCGGCCTACAATGAGCAGTTCTTC. Protein sequence: CASSRLAAYNEQFF.

This clonotype has a handful of counts. This chain uses TRBV10-3 with TRBJ2-3; D call uncertain. The CDR3 length is 12 residues. Germline CDR1 is ENHRY and CDR2 is SYGVKD. V was pared by 10 bases and J by 11 bases, with 19 bases between. The CDR3 coding sequence is TGTGCCACCGCCGACCCGGCGGACGTGCAGTATTTT. Amino acids: CATADPADVQYF.

The CDR3 loop is CASSLVPSGTGELFF. The DNA of the CDR3 is TGTGCCAGCAGCTTAGTTCCTAGCGGCACCGGGGAGCTGTTTTTT. The chain carries TRBV7-9 and TRBJ2-2; 7 bases align to TRBD2. V shed 1 base, J shed 4 bases, and the junction held 3 bases outside the gene matches. The CDR3 covers 15 residues. Germline V gene lookup returns CDR1 SEHNR and CDR2 FQNEAQ (reference sequence).

In DNA, the CDR3 is TGCAGTGCTAGACTCCGAGAGGCCTCAGACCTAAAGCGCTATGGCTACACCTTC. Protein sequence: CSARLREASDLKRYGYTF. This chain links TRBV20-1 with TRBJ1-2; D remains ambiguous. The CDR3 is made up of 18 amino acids. Looked up from germline, CDR1 is DFQATT and CDR2 is SNEGSKA (reference sequence). V lost 2 bases, J lost 4 bases, and 26 bases lay in between.

This chain joins TRBV24-1 and TRBJ2-7; no clear D gene. V was pared by 5 bases and J by 1 base, with 14 bases between. The CDR3 runs 15 residues. Germline values: CDR1 KGHDR, CDR2 SFDVKD. CDR3 DNA sequence: TGTGCCACCAGTGGAGATAGGGATCGTTCCTACGAGCAGTACTTC. Amino acids: CATSGDRDRSYEQYF.

The chain uses TRBV11-2 and TRBJ2-2, with D possibly being TRBD2 (5 bases). There are 14 residues in the CDR3. CDR1 SGHAT and CDR2 FQNNGV come from the germline V gene. With 8 bases removed from V and 7 bases from J, the gap between germline ends came to 17 bases. The CDR3 is CASSSGWKVGELFF. Here the CDR3 DNA reads TGTGCCAGCTCCTCGGGGTGGAAGGTCGGGGAGCTGTTTTTT. The whole variable domain, filled in from reference TRBV11-2 and TRBJ2-2, reads EAGVAQSPRYKIIEKRQSVAFWCNPISGHATLYWYQQILGQGPKLLIQFQNNGVVDDSQLPKDRFSAERLKGVDSTLKIQPAKLEDSAVYLCASSSGWKVGELFFGEGSRLTVL.

This sequence joins TRBV9 and TRBJ2-5; D remains ambiguous. Trimming removed 0 bases from V and 5 bases from J, with 11 bases in between. CDR3 length equals 14 residues. The germline V gene has CDR1 SGDLS and CDR2 YYNGEE. The CDR3 coding sequence is TGTGCCAGCAGCGTAGCTCTCTACGAGGAGACCCAGTACTTC. This codes for CASSVALYEETQYF. Combining the CDR3 with reference TRBV9 and TRBJ2-5 gives the whole variable domain DSGVTQTPKHLITATGQRVTLRCSPRSGDLSVYWYQQSLDQGLQFLIQYYNGEERAKGNILERFSAQQFPDLHSELNLSSLELGDSALYFCASSVALYEETQYFGPGTRLLVL.

This clonotype was observed many times. The genes are TRBV27 and TRBJ2-7; the match to TRBD1 covers 11 bases. Trimming removed 8 bases from V and 2 bases from J; junction bases left unmatched: 5. The CDR3 consists of 14 residues. The germline V gene has CDR1 MNHEY and CDR2 SMNVEV (reference sequence). CDR3 sequence: CASAQGQGAYEQYF. CDR3 bases: TGTGCCAGCGCCCAGGGACAGGGGGCCTACGAGCAGTACTTC.

This clonotype has ten or more counts. The V and J genes are TRBV13 and TRBJ2-7; the D is unclear. Trimming stripped 4 bases from V and 2 bases from J, with 12 bases between. Germline V gene sequence: CDR1 PRHDT, CDR2 FYEKMQ (reference sequence). The CDR3 runs to 14 residues. This CDR3 is CASSSSDQTYEQYF. In nucleotides, the CDR3 is TGTGCCAGCAGCTCATCGGACCAGACCTACGAGCAGTACTTC.

This clonotype was recorded at least ten times. V gene TRBV7-9 combines with J gene TRBJ2-7; tentatively, D is TRBD2 (6 bases). The CDR3 is made up of 16 amino acids. V lost 5 bases and J 5 bases, leaving 22 bases between the germline ends. Germline lookup yields CDR1 SEHNR and CDR2 FQNEAQ (reference sequence). For the CDR3, the DNA is TGTGCCAGCAGCCCTCTGGGACTTTTGAGATCCGACGAGCAGTACTTC. This codes for CASSPLGLLRSDEQYF.

The chain employs TRBV7-9 and TRBJ2-5, with TRBD2 matching 10 bases. The germline V gene encodes CDR1 SEHNR and CDR2 FQNEAQ (reference sequence). Losses at the gene ends were 5 bases for V and 6 bases for J; bases not matched to a gene: 6. The CDR3 runs 14 residues. CDR3 DNA: TGTGCCAGCAGCCCCCAGGGACTAGCGCAGACCCAGTACTTC. This translates into CASSPQGLAQTQYF.